These 20 T cell receptor beta chains were all obtained from the same sample, sequenced in a study of blood T cell repertoires in COVID-19. Here immunoSEQ multiplex PCR was the method, and the copy in TCRdb shows in-frame clones only, minus some. The table includes about 83,000 clones, 90% detected once. The sample consisted of peripheral blood. The receptor source for this set is an elderly woman with active or convalescent COVID-19.

The gene calls are TRBV24-1 and TRBJ2-3; TRBD2 aligns across 10 bases. Per germline, CDR1 KGHDR and CDR2 SFDVKD. The V and J ends lost 3 bases and 2 bases, in that order; junction bases with no gene match: 1. The CDR3 has 15 amino acids. The CDR3 is CATSDSGGVTDTQYF. CDR3 bases: TGTGCCACCAGTGATAGCGGGGGGGTCACAGATACGCAGTATTTT.

This clone came up once. The gene calls are TRBV19 and TRBJ2-7, with 10 bases that match TRBD1. Unmatched junction bases numbered 4, after V lost 4 bases and J lost 1 base. The CDR3 is 15 residues long. Per the germline V gene, CDR1 is LNHDA and CDR2 is SQIVND (reference sequence). The CDR3 nucleotides are TGTGCCAGTAGTACCCGGACAGGGGGGTCCTACGAGCAGTACTTC. It translates to CASSTRTGGSYEQYF.

The chain joins TRBV30 to TRBJ1-2; TRBD1 is a possible D gene (5 bases). The CDR3 loop spans 12 amino acids. Trimming took off 8 bases at V and 4 bases at J, with 14 bases between the two ends. Germline CDR1 is GTSNPN and CDR2 is SVGIG (reference sequence). CDR3 DNA: TGTGCCGGCTACAGGCTGATCTATGGCTACACCTTC. Its protein is CAGYRLIYGYTF.

This sequence joins TRBV19 and TRBJ2-7, with D possibly matching TRBD2 (5 bases). CDR3 length: 14 residues. With 3 bases removed from V and 4 bases from J, the gap between germline ends came to 13 bases. Looked up from germline, CDR1 is LNHDA and CDR2 is SQIVND (reference sequence). The CDR3 bases are TGTGCCAGTAGTATGGGAGAAGGGCTGTACGAGCAGTACTTC. Residues: CASSMGEGLYEQYF.

The rearrangement links TRBV5-4 to TRBJ2-7, with a tentative D call TRBD2 (7 bases). Trimming pared 4 bases from V and 5 bases from J, leaving 16 bases between. In germline, CDR1 is SGHNT, CDR2 YYREEE (reference sequence). The length of the CDR3 is 14 residues. This CDR3 is CASSLGGGGHEQYF. The CDR3 DNA is TGTGCCAGCAGCCTGGGGGGCGGGGGCCACGAGCAGTACTTC.

The chain is built from TRBV6-2 or TRBV6-3 and TRBJ2-7; D is uncertain. Germline V gene lookup returns CDR1 MNHEY and CDR2 SVGEGT. V was cut by 5 bases and J by 2 bases, with 16 bases left in between. CDR3 length equals 15 residues. The CDR3 DNA reads as TGTGCCAGCAGTACCCTTCACGGGTCCCCCTACGAGCAGTACTTC. Protein sequence: CASSTLHGSPYEQYF.

With regard to this clone: Other DNA sequences in this specimen translate into the identical CDR3. The chain recombines TRBV5-4 with TRBJ2-7; 9 bases align to TRBD1. CDR3 length: 15 residues. The germline V gene encodes CDR1 SGHNT and CDR2 YYREEE (reference sequence). V lost 0 bases and J lost 2; bases outside the gene matches: 3. The chain's CDR3 is CASSLAGTGTYEQYF. The CDR3 coding sequence is TGTGCCAGCAGCTTGGCGGGGACAGGGACCTACGAGCAGTACTTC.

The CDR3 region has the DNA TGTGCCAGCAGCTTAGATGGGGGCAGTAGCACAGATACGCAGTATTTT. Its translation: CASSLDGGSSTDTQYF. This sequence joins TRBV11-3 and TRBJ2-3; D is possibly TRBD1 (6 bases). Trimming pared 0 bases from V and 0 bases from J, leaving 10 bases between. Germline V lookup: CDR1 SGHNT, CDR2 YENEEA. The CDR3 is 16 residues long.

This sequence joins TRBV28 and TRBJ1-1, with 8 bases fitting TRBD1. The CDR3 is made up of 18 amino acids. Losses at the gene ends were 3 bases for V and 1 base for J; bases not matched to a gene: 13. Germline V gives CDR1 MDHEN, CDR2 SYDVKM. This CDR3 reads CASSFWDRRYYGNTEAFF. The CDR3 DNA follows: TGTGCCAGCAGTTTCTGGGACAGGCGCTACTACGGGAACACTGAAGCTTTCTTT.

The CDR3 loop reads CASNAGSVYYEQYF. CDR3 nucleotide sequence: TGCGCCAGCAATGCCGGGTCAGTTTATTACGAGCAGTACTTC. The V and J genes are TRBV10-2 and TRBJ2-7; D is ambiguous. This CDR3 spans 14 amino acids. Trimming took off 7 bases at V and 4 bases at J, with 17 bases between the two ends. Germline CDR1 reads WSHSY; CDR2 reads SAAADI.

The chain recombines TRBV2 with TRBJ2-2; D call uncertain. This CDR3 contains 14 residues. Germline CDR1 and CDR2: SNHLY and FYNNEI. V was cut by 4 bases and J by 6 bases, with 12 bases left in between. The CDR3 DNA reads as TGTGCCAGCAGTGTAAACTCCTTCCCCGGGGAGCTGTTTTTT. Residues: CASSVNSFPGELFF. Using reference TRBV2 and TRBJ2-2 for the parts outside the CDR3, the full variable domain is EPEVTQTPSHQVTQMGQEVILRCVPISNHLYFYWYRQILGQKVEFLVSFYNNEISEKSEIFDDQFSVERPDGSNFTLKIRSTKLEDSAMYFCASSVNSFPGELFFGEGSRLTVL.

This sequence joins TRBV5-1 and TRBJ2-5, with D possibly TRBD1 on 5 matching bases. CDR3 size: 13 residues. V was shortened by 4 bases and J by 5 bases, with 12 bases between the two germline ends. Germline V gene sequence: CDR1 SGHRS, CDR2 YFSETQ. Written as DNA, the CDR3 is TGCGCCAGCAGCCCCGGACATACGGAGACCCAGTACTTC. Amino acids: CASSPGHTETQYF.

This chain links TRBV7-9 with TRBJ1-3; tentatively, D is TRBD1 (5 bases). Between the trimmed V and J ends, which lost 4 bases and 0 bases, there was a span of 10 bases. CDR1 is SEHNR, CDR2 FQNEAQ, per germline (reference sequence). This CDR3 contains 15 residues. CDR3 loop: CASSSTVDSGNTIYF. In DNA form, the CDR3 reads TGTGCCAGCAGCTCGACAGTGGACTCTGGAAACACCATATATTTT.

The rearrangement joins TRBV18 to TRBJ2-3; the match to TRBD2 covers 8 bases. V shed 2 bases, J shed 5 bases, and the junction held 6 bases outside the gene matches. The CDR3 runs to 15 residues. Germline V gives CDR1 KGHSH, CDR2 LQKENI. CDR3 protein: CASSPVRGGLDTQYF. The CDR3 DNA sequence: TGTGCCAGCTCACCAGTCCGCGGGGGGTTAGATACGCAGTATTTT.

The gene calls are TRBV11-2 and TRBJ1-1; tentative D call: TRBD1 (5 bases). Germline V CDR1 and CDR2: SGHAT, FQNNGV. The CDR3 is made up of 13 amino acids. Trimming shortened V by 10 bases and J by 1 base, and 13 bases separated the two germline ends. The CDR3 DNA sequence: TGTGCCATCCGGGGGGGTAGGAACACTGAAGCTTTCTTT. It yields the protein CAIRGGRNTEAFF.

The V and J genes are TRBV19 and TRBJ1-5; 9 nucleotides line up with TRBD1. Per germline, CDR1 LNHDA and CDR2 SQIVND (reference sequence). The CDR3 is made up of 18 amino acids. V was clipped by 6 bases and J by 0 bases; unmatched bases: 12. The CDR3 region has the DNA TGTGCCAGTAGACTCGGACAGGGGCGGACTTATAGCAATCAGCCCCAGCATTTT. Its protein is CASRLGQGRTYSNQPQHF.

This chain links TRBV13 with TRBJ2-7, with 8 bases that match TRBD2. V dropped 4 bases and J dropped 2; count of bases not matched to a gene: 4. Per germline, CDR1 PRHDT and CDR2 FYEKMQ (reference sequence). This CDR3 comprises 14 residues. The CDR3 spells CASSYSGVPYEQYF. The CDR3 region has the DNA TGTGCCAGCAGCTATAGCGGGGTTCCCTACGAGCAGTACTTC.

This chain uses TRBV10-1 with TRBJ1-5; D unresolved. The CDR3 sequence is 17 residues long. Per germline, CDR1 WNHNN and CDR2 SYGVQD (reference sequence). V lost 3 bases and J lost 3, with 18 bases in between. The CDR3 protein is CASSEDGEGQDNQPQHF. In DNA form, the CDR3 reads TGCGCCAGCAGTGAAGACGGGGAGGGCCAGGACAATCAGCCCCAGCATTTT.

This chain connects TRBV4-2 to TRBJ2-1; D may be TRBD2 (6 bases). This CDR3 is 14 amino acids long. V lost 2 bases and J 5 bases, leaving 10 bases between the germline ends. CDR1 is LGHNA and CDR2 is YNFKEQ in the germline V gene. CDR3 bases: TGTGCCAGCAGCCAAACAGCGGGCGACAATGAGCAGTTCTTC. Amino acid sequence: CASSQTAGDNEQFF.

Details on this clone: The junction departs from the called germline gene at one end, perhaps through a read error. The chain combines TRBV6-1 with TRBJ2-1; a weak D match, TRBD1 (6 bases). Germline CDR1 reads MNHNS; CDR2 reads SASEGT. This CDR3 region has 11 residues. For the CDR3, the DNA is TGTGCCAGCAGTGAAAAGTCGAGGGGGATCTTC. Translating it yields CASSEKSRGIF.